Reported below is one T cell receptor beta chain. Other DNA sequences in the sample encode the same CDR3. Trimming stripped 0 bases from V and 4 bases from J, with 4 bases between. Germline V CDR1 and CDR2: MNHEY, SMNVEV (reference sequence). This CDR3 is built from 13 residues. The entry originates in a study of control samples from healthy donors and cancer patients. Sequencing was performed with immunoSEQ multiplex PCR; in TCRdb, only in-frame clones are kept and a portion is missing. This sample carries under 200,000 clones, under 96% of them seen once, and the ten largest clones take 1%. This rearrangement joins TRBV27 to TRBJ1-5; D uncertain. The receptor's source is a woman aged 25-40 years in good health. Sequenced material: blood. The CDR3 loop is CASSLSRNQPQHF. The CDR3 DNA follows: TGTGCCAGCAGTTTATCCAGAAATCAGCCCCAGCATTTT.